This record covers a single T cell receptor beta chain. Its antigen has not been determined. It has no much larger one-base neighbor in the sample; base qualities were not kept. For CDR1 and CDR2, the germline V gene lists WSHSY and SAAADI. V is trimmed back by 9 bases and J by 0 bases, and the junction contains 4 bases that no gene match accounts for. The CDR3 contains 13 residues, cysteine and phenylalanine counted. Just the 39-base CDR3 DNA is kept, in frame starting at base 1. The source of the sample is a study of cytomegalovirus exposure and HLA in healthy donors (dated by TCRdb to the late 2010s). Broadly, across the study: According to an earlier analysis of several hundred of the donors, some 180 million T cells yielded 90 million to 140 million unique TCR beta sequences and around 280 Gb of sequence data. Approximately 300 gigabases of sequencing data and around 80 million unique TCR sequences made up an early release that covered under 750 HLA-typed donors. The genetic ancestry cluster associated with self-reported Caucasian donors included about four fifths of the approximately 410 genotyped donors. The aim of the study was to test whether cataloging public T cell receptors could identify signatures of past pathogen exposure. Using immunosequencing, the study profiled T cell repertoires from about 650 subjects and related those repertoires to cytomegalovirus serostatus. Besides the first cohort of 666 subjects, a separate validation cohort made up of over 100 different subjects was used. The study combined high-throughput TCR immunosequencing, statistical association of individual TCRs with disease status, and machine learning to predict cytomegalovirus infection status. A later analysis re-analyzed previously published TCR beta repertoires from 600 to 850 donors and added high-resolution HLA genotyping to study TCR occurrence patterns. In the later analysis, no new phenotypic data were used to find candidate immune exposures; instead, reliance was placed on TCR beta sequences and their occurrence across donors. To decide whether each TCR beta V gene segment behaved as functional or pseudogenic, an earlier analysis of over 500 of the donors relied on high-throughput TCR beta sequencing. Donor age, sex, ethnicity and CMV serostatus were collected together with the repertoire data. A later genetic analysis used genome-wide SNP genotypes for about 65% of the 666 donors, treating that subset as a discovery cohort. All discovery cohort repertoires had been generated on a single sequencing platform. HLA typing included class I and class II loci at four-digit resolution. Typing coverage varied by locus: roughly 620-640 donors for A, B, C, DRB1 and DQB1; more than 500 for DQA1; about 570 for DPA1; 450 to 480 for DPB1. Four or five DR-DQ haplotypes were treated as single units for association and clustering because of strong linkage in the cohort. Among roughly 370 genotyped donors of the cohort, an average of around 240,000 unique TCR beta nucleotide sequences were sequenced per donor, around 20% of them non-productive.

In total, just over 650 healthy bone marrow donors made up the cohort. At the time of sampling, every cohort member was nominally healthy, though immune exposures that went unrecorded were likely present. The donor was CMV seropositive and was included in the group of almost 300 seropositive cohort members. Every donor gave a peripheral blood sample, and the peripheral blood mononuclear cells from that sample were used for TCR beta sequencing. The Qiagen DNeasy Blood Extraction Kit was used to extract genomic DNA from the blood cell samples. What the study reported, not specific to this receptor: A later analysis reported that several top co-occurrence clusters appeared linked to parvovirus B19, influenza, CMV and Epstein-Barr virus. Most TCR sequences were seen in very few donors, while some public TCRs were found in many individuals. Correlated functional status among segregating V segments might be attributable to linkage disequilibrium, but an unknown experimental factor could not be ruled out. In a later analysis, TCR association rates were found to vary across HLA loci, with the most associated TCRs seen for DRB1 alleles and the fewest for HLA-C alleles. Because counts were too low, roughly 18 rarely observed V segments, including chromosome 9 orphons, were left out of the earlier analysis of roughly 600 of the donors. A further reported finding was that TCR beta sequences accurately predicted the HLA-A and HLA-B alleles for most subjects in the first cohort. In an earlier analysis of 500 to 650 of the donors, most TCR beta V segments appeared in productive rearrangements about 87% or about 30% of the time, broadly matching IMGT annotations. The classifier was reported to diagnose cytomegalovirus status with high specificity and sensitivity in both the original and validation cohorts. Because the 87-base-pair reads could not distinguish some IMGT-functional V segments, including TRBV6-2 and TRBV6-3, those segments were excluded. The study listed 164 TCR beta chains as associated with cytomegalovirus. A later genetic analysis reported fewer N-insertions in productive TCRs among donors in an Asian-associated ancestry cluster than the approximately 670-donor mean. Presence/absence analyses assumed roughly uniform sequencing depth across donors, an assumption that may not hold. Because some donors lacked HLA typing at each locus, the association tests relied only on the typed subset. Only TCR beta chains were sequenced in this cohort, and the absence of alpha or paired-chain data limited detectable features. V-gene and J-gene trimming of TCR beta chains was associated with a missense DCLRE1C variant in a later genetic analysis, and the association was replicated in an independent cohort. A cluster of highly shared sequence variants was judged likely to be a technical artifact of the sequencing pipeline. In vitro tests confirmed that three of the cytomegalovirus-associated TCR beta chains recognize cytomegalovirus antigens. The authors suggested that the approach could potentially be extended to other disease states and immunological phenotypes. When HLA alleles, especially DR and DQ, strongly co-occurred, TCR associations were difficult to assign to individual alleles. For the cohort, immune exposure information was limited to CMV serostatus. A later analysis found that HLA-associated TCR beta chains were more clonally expanded and had lower generation probabilities than equally common non-associated chains. A later analysis found that most CMV-associated TCR beta chains appeared HLA-restricted, with HLA associations seemingly driven largely by CMV exposure. At a false discovery rate of 0.05, a later analysis linked some 18,000 TCR beta sequences to specific HLA alleles.

Libraries were made using the immunoSEQ multiplex PCR assay. For the multiplex PCR, a mixture combining 60 forward primers for TCR Vbeta segments and 13 reverse primers for TCR Jbeta segments was used. Amplification of the CDR3 region of rearranged TCR beta genes was performed with a multiplex PCR assay on genomic DNA. The amplified TCR beta libraries were sequenced on the Illumina HiSeq System as 87-base-pair reads. The authors processed their data as follows. Across the roughly 670 repertoires, a later analysis counted tens of millions of unique TCR beta chains, 8.5 million to 12 million of which were shared by at least two donors. Raw reads were error-corrected and collapsed into unique sequences with a nearest-neighbor algorithm that merged closely related sequences to remove PCR and sequencing errors. To assign V, D and J gene segments, CDR3 sequences were aligned to IMGT reference sequences. For a sequence to be retained, a match of at least six nucleotides was required to both a V gene segment and a J gene segment. A rearrangement was called productive if the CDR3 had no stop codons and remained in frame with V and J, and every other rearrangement was called non-productive. CDR3 was defined by IMGT convention, running from the second conserved V-encoded cysteine to the conserved J-encoded phenylalanine. In an earlier analysis of roughly 610 of the donors, sequences lacking an unambiguous match to a single V gene segment were excluded. In an earlier analysis of 450 to 700 of the donors, V segments were called functional above 56.7% productive rearrangements and were called segregating when the between-donor standard deviation exceeded 5%. To diagnose cytomegalovirus status from the catalog of TCR beta chain sequences, a statistical classification framework was built. In a later analysis, TCR nucleotide sequences were compared against IMGT/GENE-DB human TR gene sequences so that V and J genes could be assigned. The TCRdist pipeline was used in a later analysis to assign CDR3 sequences and most-parsimonious VDJ recombination scenarios. In a later analysis, each TCR beta chain was defined by its CDR3 amino acid sequence together with its V-gene family, and reads without a unique V-gene family were excluded. As a way to deal with suspected cross-contamination and a sequencing artifact, a later analysis dropped under 600 nucleotide sequences that were highly shared and had low generation probability. For each public chain, a later analysis derived a clonal expansion index from normalized ranks of inferred template counts within each repertoire. A later analysis computed generation probabilities with a VDJ recombination model fitted to out-of-frame rearrangements, and checked the results against IGoR. A later analysis scored TCR-TCR, TCR-HLA and TCR-CMV co-occurrence with hypergeometric tests, applying a repertoire-size bias correction to TCR pairs. A later analysis estimated false discovery rates by permuting HLA or CMV assignments 20 times. In a later analysis, co-occurring TCRs were grouped using DBSCAN, with TCRdist sequence similarity added in when clustering inside HLA-allele-positive subsets. Repertoires with fewer than 30,000 or more than 120,000 public chains were left out of co-occurrence clustering, as were about 5 repertoires with anomalous nucleotide sharing. TCRdb limited this immuneACCESS table to in-frame rearrangements with V and J called. A share of clones is missing; checked studies link under half to unresolved V genes, and the rest is unexplained. That table gives V, J and clone size, and the DNA gave D and trimming. This sample is represented by 200,000 to 300,000 clones; 81% of them were singletons. The ten largest make up about 8% of the sample.

This receptor was taken from an older woman in good health and CMV-seropositive. The rearrangement joined TRBV10-2 to TRBJ1-1; 7 central nucleotides agree with TRBD1. The sequencing sample was made of PBMCs. CDR3 region: CASEGQMNTEAFF. The DNA is TGCGCCAGTGAGGGACAGATGAACACTGAAGCTTTCTTT.